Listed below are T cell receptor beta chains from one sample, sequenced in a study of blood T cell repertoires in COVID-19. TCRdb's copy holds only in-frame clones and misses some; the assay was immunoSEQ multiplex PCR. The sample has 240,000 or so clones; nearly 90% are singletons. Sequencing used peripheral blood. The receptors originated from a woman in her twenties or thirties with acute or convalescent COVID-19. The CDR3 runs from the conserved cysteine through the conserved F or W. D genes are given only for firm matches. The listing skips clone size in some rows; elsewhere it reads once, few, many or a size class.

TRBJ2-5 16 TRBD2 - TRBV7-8 TGTGCCAGCAGCTTAGGACTAGCGGGAGGCACAGAGACCCAGTACTTC CASSLGLAGGTETQYF
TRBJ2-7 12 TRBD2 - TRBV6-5 TGTGCCTCGCGGGAGGTGAAGTCCGAGCAGTACTTC CASREVKSEQYF
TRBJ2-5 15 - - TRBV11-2 TGTGCCAGCAGCTTAGATCGGAGGGATAGAGAGACCCAGTACTTC CASSLDRRDRETQYF
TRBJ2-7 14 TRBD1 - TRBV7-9 TGTGCCAGCAGCGTCGGGACAGGGGCCTACGAGCAGTACTTC CASSVGTGAYEQYF
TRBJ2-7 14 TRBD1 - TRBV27 TGTGCCAGCAGTAGACAGGGTTGGGGCTACGAGCAGTACTTC CASSRQGWGYEQYF
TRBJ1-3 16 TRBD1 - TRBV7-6 TGTGCCAGCAGCTTATACCGGGACAGTTCCGGAAACACCATATATTTT CASSLYRDSSGNTIYF
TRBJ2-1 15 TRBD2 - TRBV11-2 TGTGCCAGCAGCTTGGGGGTAGCGGGAGCACATGAGCAGTTCTTC CASSLGVAGAHEQFF
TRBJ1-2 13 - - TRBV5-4 TGTGCCAGCAGCTTGGTTCAGGGGCCAGGCTACACCTTC CASSLVQGPGYTF
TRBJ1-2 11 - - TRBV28 TGTGCCAGCAGCGTGACAGGTGGCTACACCTTC CASSVTGGYTF
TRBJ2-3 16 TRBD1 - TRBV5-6 TGTGCCAGCAGCTTGGTACCCACAGGGGTACCAGATACGCAGTATTTT CASSLVPTGVPDTQYF
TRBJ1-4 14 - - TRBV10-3 TGTGCCATCAGGGAAGACACTGATGGAGAAAAACTGTTTTTT CAIREDTDGEKLFF
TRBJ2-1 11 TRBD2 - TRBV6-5 TGTGCCAGCACCGATAGCGGGGTCGAGTTCTTC CASTDSGVEFF
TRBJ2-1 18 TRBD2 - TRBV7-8 TGTGCCAGCAGCCCCGGGACTAGCGGGAGGAGCTCCTACAATGAGCAGTTCTTC CASSPGTSGRSSYNEQFF
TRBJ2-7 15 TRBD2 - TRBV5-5 TGTGCCAGCAGCCGAACTAGCGGGAGGGACTACGAGCAGTACTTC CASSRTSGRDYEQYF
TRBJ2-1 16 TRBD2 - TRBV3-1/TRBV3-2 TGTGCCAGCAGCCAAAGGGGACTAGCGGGAGCGGGTGAGCAGTTCTTC CASSQRGLAGAGEQFF
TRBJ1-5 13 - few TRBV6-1 TGTGCCAGCAGTGATGCAGGCTATCAGCCCCAGCATTTT CASSDAGYQPQHF
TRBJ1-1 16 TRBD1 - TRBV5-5 TGTGCCAGCAGCACAACCGGGACAGGATTTCGCACTGAAGCTTTCTTT CASSTTGTGFRTEAFF
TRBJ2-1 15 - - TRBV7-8 TGTGCCAGCAGCCCGCGGGACAGCTCCTACAATGAGCAGTTCTTC CASSPRDSSYNEQFF
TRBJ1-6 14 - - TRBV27 TGTGCCAGCAGTACAGGACAACTAAATTCACCCCTCCACTTT CASSTGQLNSPLHF
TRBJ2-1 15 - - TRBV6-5 TGTGCCAGCAGTTATATCGAGAGCTCCTACAATGAGCAGTTCTTC CASSYIESSYNEQFF
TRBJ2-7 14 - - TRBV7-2 TGTGCCAGCAGTTCGGGACACGGCCCCTACGAGCAGTACTTC CASSSGHGPYEQYF
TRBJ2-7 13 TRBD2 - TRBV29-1 TGCAGCGACCGACTAGCGGGAGAGTACGAGCAGTACTTC CSDRLAGEYEQYF
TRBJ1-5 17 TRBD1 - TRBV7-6 TGTGCCAGCAGCACCAAGACCGGGACAGGGCTCAATCAGCCCCAGCATTTT CASSTKTGTGLNQPQHF
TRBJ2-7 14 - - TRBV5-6 TGTGCCAGCAGCTTGGCCTTCCAGAATTACGAGCAGTACTTC CASSLAFQNYEQYF
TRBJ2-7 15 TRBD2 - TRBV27 TGTGCCAGCAGTGTACTAGCGGGAGCTTCCTACGAGCAGTACTTC CASSVLAGASYEQYF
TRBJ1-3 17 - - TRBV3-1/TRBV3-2 TGTGCCAGCAGCCAAACTCACGGCGGGTCGGCTGGAAACACCATATATTTT CASSQTHGGSAGNTIYF
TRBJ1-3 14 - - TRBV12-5 TGTGCTAGTGGGCCAGGGTTCTCTGGAAACACCATATATTTT CASGPGFSGNTIYF
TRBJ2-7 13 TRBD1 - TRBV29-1 TGCAGCGGCACAGGGGGCCCGGGCTACGAGCAGTACTTC CSGTGGPGYEQYF
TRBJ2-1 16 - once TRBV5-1 TGCGCCAGCAGCTTGGATGCGATTAGCTCCTACAATGAGCAGTTCTTC CASSLDAISSYNEQFF
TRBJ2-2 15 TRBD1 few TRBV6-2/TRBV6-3 TGTGCCAGCAGTAGGATGGACAGGGACACCGGGGAGCTGTTTTTT CASSRMDRDTGELFF
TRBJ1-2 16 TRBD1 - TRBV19 TGTGCCAGTAGATCAAGGGATGCACAGGGGGCGAGTGGCTACACCTTC CASRSRDAQGASGYTF
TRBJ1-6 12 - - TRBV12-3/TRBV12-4 TGTGCCAGCAGTCAAAGCACAGGTTACCTCCACTTT CASSQSTGYLHF
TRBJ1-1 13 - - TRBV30 TGTGCCTGGAGTGTCGAGGGTTACACTGAAGCTTTCTTT CAWSVEGYTEAFF
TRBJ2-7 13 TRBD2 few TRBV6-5 TGTGCCAGCAACGGGAGGGGACGATACGAGCAGTACTTC CASNGRGRYEQYF
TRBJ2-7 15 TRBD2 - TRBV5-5 TGTGCCAGCAGCTTGTTAGCGGGAGGGAAATACGAGCAGTACTTC CASSLLAGGKYEQYF
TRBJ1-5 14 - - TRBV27 TGTGCCAGCAGTTTTAGAGCCAAAAATCAGCCCCAGCATTTT CASSFRAKNQPQHF
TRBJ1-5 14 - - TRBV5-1 TGCGCCAGCAGCCCCAAGACAGGCGATCAGCCCCAGCATTTT CASSPKTGDQPQHF
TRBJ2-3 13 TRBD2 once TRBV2 TGTGCCAGCAGGGGGGGGGTTCTAGATACGCAGTATTTT CASRGGVLDTQYF
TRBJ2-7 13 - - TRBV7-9 TGTGCCAGCAGCTTAGAGACAGCGTACGAGCAGTACTTC CASSLETAYEQYF
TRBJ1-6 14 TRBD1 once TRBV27 TGTGCCAGCAGATTAGGACAGGGAGGATCACCCCTCCACTTT CASRLGQGGSPLHF
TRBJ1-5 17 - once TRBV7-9 TGTGCCAGCACCTCATCCTCCGGGACACTAAGCAATCAGCCCCAGCATTTT CASTSSSGTLSNQPQHF
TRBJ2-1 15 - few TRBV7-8 TGTGCCAGCAGCCCTGGCCTAGCCCACTACAATGAGCAGTTCTTC CASSPGLAHYNEQFF
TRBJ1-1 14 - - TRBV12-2 TGTGCAAGCCGAAGGACAGCAATGAACACTGAAGCTTTCTTT CASRRTAMNTEAFF
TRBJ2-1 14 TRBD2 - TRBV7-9 TGTGCCAGCAGCTTAGCGGGAGGGCCAGGGCTAAGGTTCTTC CASSLAGGPGLRFF
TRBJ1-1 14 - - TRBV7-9 TGTGCCAGCAGCTTTAGGGCCGGGGATACTGAAGCTTTCTTT CASSFRAGDTEAFF
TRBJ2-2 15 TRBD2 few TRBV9 TGTGCCAGCAGATCTAGCGGGAGTTCCACCGGGGAGCTGTTTTTT CASRSSGSSTGELFF
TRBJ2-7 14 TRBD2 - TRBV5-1 TGCGCCAGCAGCCTCCGGACTAGCGGGTACGAGCAGTACTTC CASSLRTSGYEQYF
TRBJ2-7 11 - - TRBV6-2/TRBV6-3 TGTGCCAGCAGTTACTCTCTCGAGCAGTACTTC CASSYSLEQYF
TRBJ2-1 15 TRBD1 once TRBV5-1 TGCGCCAGCAGCCATGGACAGGGGGCAAGTTTTGAGCAGTTCTTC CASSHGQGASFEQFF
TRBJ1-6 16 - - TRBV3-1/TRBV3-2 TGTGCCAGCAGCCAGGTCCGGGGCTCCTATAATTCACCCCTCCACTTT CASSQVRGSYNSPLHF
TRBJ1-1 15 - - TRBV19 TGTGCCAGTAGTATTTATGGGGGCGAGAACACTGAAGCTTTCTTT CASSIYGGENTEAFF
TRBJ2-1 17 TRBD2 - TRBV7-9 TGTGCCAGCAGCGGCGGACTAGCGCTGCTGAATGGGAATGAGCAGTTCTTC CASSGGLALLNGNEQFF
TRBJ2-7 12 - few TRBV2 TGTGCCAGCAGTGAAAGCCGGTGGGAGCAGTACTTC CASSESRWEQYF
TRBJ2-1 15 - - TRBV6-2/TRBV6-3 TGTGCCAGCAGTTACTATCCGGGGGTCTACAATGAGCAGTTCTTC CASSYYPGVYNEQFF
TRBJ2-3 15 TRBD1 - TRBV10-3 TGTGCCATCAGTGGAAGGCAGGGGGAGACAGATACGCAGTATTTT CAISGRQGETDTQYF
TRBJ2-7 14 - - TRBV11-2 TGTGCCAGCAGCTTAGAGCGTCTAGTGGGCGAGCAGTACTTC CASSLERLVGEQYF
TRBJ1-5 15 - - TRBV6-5 TGTGCCAGCAGTCGCGAAACGTTATTGAACCAGCCCCAGCATTTT CASSRETLLNQPQHF
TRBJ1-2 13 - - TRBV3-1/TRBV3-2 TGTGCCAGCAGCCAAGACCCGGTTGGTGGCTACACCTTC CASSQDPVGGYTF
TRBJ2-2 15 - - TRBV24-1 TGTGCCACCAGTGATTTGCAACGGGGGACCGGGGAGCTGTTTTTT CATSDLQRGTGELFF